Presented here are 26 T cell receptor beta chains from one specimen sequenced in a study of T cell repertoires in aging, cancer and after chemotherapy. TCR beta rearrangements were amplified from peripheral blood genomic DNA. A mixed TRB-A/B primer pool amplified rearranged TRB by multiplex touch-down PCR. Using its own MiXCR run on the multiplex PCR reads, TCRdb lists one record per CDR3 protein. Among 2,200 or so distinct CDR3 sequences, approximately 33% were seen once, and the ten largest hold 66%. The sample was blood. The receptors come from a human donor with a solid tumor.

This chain uses TRBV11-3 with TRBJ2-5; 14 bases line up with TRBD2. Trimming cost V 5 bases and J 5 bases; bases outside gene matches: 13. The germline V gene encodes CDR1 SGHNT and CDR2 YENEEA. The CDR3 is made up of 18 amino acids. The CDR3 sequence is CASSLQTSGGATSETQYF. The CDR3 bases are TGTGCCAGCAGCCTCCAGACTAGCGGGGGGGCAACTTCGGAGACCCAGTACTTC.

In its sample, this clonotype ranks as medium-sized. J is TRBJ2-1 and V is TRBV19, with D maybe TRBD2 (6 bases). CDR3 length: 15 residues. Germline lookup yields CDR1 LNHDA and CDR2 SQIVND (reference sequence). V was clipped by 4 bases and J by 4 bases, with 14 bases between them. This chain's CDR3 is CASSKSAGRYNEQFF. In nucleotides, the CDR3 is TGTGCCAGTAGTAAGTCAGCGGGCCGATACAATGAGCAGTTCTTC.

The chain has TRBV20-1 and TRBJ2-1, with D tentatively TRBD2 (5 bases). V gave up 0 bases and J gave up 0 bases, with 12 bases separating them. The V gene's germline CDR1 is DFQATT and CDR2 SNEGSKA (reference sequence). CDR3 length equals 16 residues. The DNA for the CDR3 is TGCAGTGCTAGAGATCTAGCTGGCGGCTCCTACAATGAGCAGTTCTTC. Translated, it gives CSARDLAGGSYNEQFF.

This chain connects TRBV6-1 to TRBJ2-7; D is possibly TRBD2 (5 bases). Trimming removed 5 bases at V and 4 bases at J, with 9 bases between. This CDR3 is built from 12 residues. Per germline, CDR1 MNHNS and CDR2 SASEGT. CDR3: CASSQEGYEQYF. In DNA form, the CDR3 reads TGTGCCAGCAGTCAAGAGGGTTACGAGCAGTACTTC.

For this clonotype: A single base separates this from a much larger clone, so it may be a read error. V is TRBV18 and J is TRBJ2-2; tentatively, D is TRBD1 (7 bases). Germline CDR1 reads KGHSH; CDR2 reads LQKENI. There are 16 residues in the CDR3. This CDR3 reads CDSSPGGTANTGELFF. The CDR3 region has the DNA TGTGACAGCTCACCAGGAGGGACAGCGAACACCGGGGAGCTGTTTTTT.

This CDR3 is CASSSLTGYGYTF. DNA of the CDR3: TGTGCCAGCAGCTCGTTGACAGGGTATGGCTACACCTTC. The chain combines TRBV7-6 with TRBJ1-2; 7 bases align to TRBD1. V shed 4 bases and J 5 bases; nucleotides not matched to a gene: 4. The CDR3 consists of 13 residues. CDR1 and CDR2 from the germline V gene are SGHVS and FNYEAQ.

This clonotype was observed a handful of times. The rearrangement joins TRBV6-1 to TRBJ2-7, with 12 bases lining up with TRBD2. CDR1 and CDR2 (germline): MNHNS, SASEGT. Trimming at V came to 0 bases and at J to 3 bases, leaving 9 bases not matched to a gene. The CDR3 loop spans 18 amino acids. CDR3 protein: CASSEAAPGLAGNYEQYF. As DNA, the CDR3 is TGTGCCAGCAGTGAAGCCGCCCCGGGACTAGCGGGTAACTACGAGCAGTACTTC.

V is TRBV20-1 and J is TRBJ2-1; perhaps TRBD2 as D (6 bases). The germline V gene has CDR1 DFQATT and CDR2 SNEGSKA (reference sequence). There are 14 residues in the CDR3. The ends were cut back, 1 base at V and 7 bases at J, with 14 bases in the middle. CDR3 DNA: TGCAGTGCTAGAGTCCCGACTAGTCCAAATGAGCAGTTCTTC. This codes for CSARVPTSPNEQFF.

The V and J genes are TRBV14 and TRBJ1-6, with D possibly TRBD1 on 6 matching bases. Germline assignment: CDR1 SGHDN and CDR2 FVKESK. This CDR3 contains 15 residues. Trimming took 0 bases from V and 7 from J, leaving 10 bases between them. The CDR3 reads CASSQEGTNNSPLHF. The CDR3 nucleotides read TGTGCCAGCAGCCAAGAGGGGACAAACAATTCACCCCTCCACTTT.

This chain links TRBV18 with TRBJ2-2; D may be TRBD1 (6 bases). CDR3 size: 17 residues. Trimming pared 2 bases from V and 2 bases from J, leaving 15 bases between. The V gene's germline CDR1 is KGHSH and CDR2 LQKENI. The CDR3 nucleotides are TGTGCCAGCTCACCATCCGACACGGGACAAAACACCGGGGAGCTGTTTTTT. It encodes CASSPSDTGQNTGELFF.

This clonotype has only a few counts. The rearrangement uses TRBV6-5 and TRBJ1-1, with D hard to call. Trimming pared 3 bases from V and 4 bases from J, leaving 15 bases between. The germline V gene encodes CDR1 MNHEY and CDR2 SVGAGI. The CDR3 length is 15 residues. Here the CDR3 reads CASSYRGSGATEAFF. The CDR3 DNA follows: TGTGCCAGCAGTTATCGCGGGAGCGGTGCCACTGAAGCTTTCTTT.

V usage is TRBV24-1 and J usage is TRBJ2-5; TRBD1 matches 8 bases. The CDR3 covers 15 residues. Germline V gene data show CDR1 as KGHDR and CDR2 as SFDVKD. J was trimmed by 5 bases and V by 7 bases; bases with no gene match: 11. CDR3 protein: CATSADRGDLETQYF. In DNA form, the CDR3 reads TGTGCCACCAGCGCAGACAGGGGTGACCTGGAGACCCAGTACTTC.

This clonotype was observed a few times. The chain couples TRBV6-5 to TRBJ1-4, with D uncertain. Germline V gene lookup returns CDR1 MNHEY and CDR2 SVGAGI. The CDR3 is 16 residues long. V lost 5 bases and J 5 bases, leaving 18 bases between the germline ends. The CDR3 protein is CASSADLPFANEKLFF. The CDR3 nucleotides are TGTGCCAGCAGTGCGGACCTTCCGTTCGCGAATGAAAAACTGTTTTTT.

The J gene is TRBJ1-5, the V gene TRBV27; TRBD1 might be the D (6 bases). Germline V gives CDR1 MNHEY, CDR2 SMNVEV (reference sequence). V was clipped by 4 bases and J by 0 bases, with 10 bases between them. The CDR3 totals 15 residues. CDR3 region: CASSSGQNSNQPQHF. CDR3 DNA sequence: TGTGCCAGCAGTTCCGGACAGAATAGCAATCAGCCCCAGCATTTT.

This clonotype has more than one count but fewer than ten. V gene TRBV6-5 combines with J gene TRBJ1-1, with D perhaps matching TRBD1 (5 bases). Germline V gives CDR1 MNHEY, CDR2 SVGAGI. The V end was cut by 6 bases, the J end by 2 bases, with 13 bases between. This CDR3 is built from 14 residues. The CDR3 loop reads CASSQDRLNTEAFF. CDR3 sequence (DNA): TGTGCCAGCAGCCAAGACAGATTAAACACTGAAGCTTTCTTT.

This rearrangement joins TRBV20-1 to TRBJ1-2; D remains unclear. Germline V lookup: CDR1 DFQATT, CDR2 SNEGSKA (reference sequence). This CDR3 region has 11 residues. V was clipped by 6 bases and J by 4 bases, with 9 bases between them. CDR3 sequence (DNA): TGCAGTGCCCTAACTGGCTATGGCTACACCTTC. This translates into CSALTGYGYTF.

This clonotype is labeled medium-sized. The chain uses TRBV5-4 and TRBJ2-1; no clear D gene. Trimming left V 1 base short and J 7 bases short, with 3 bases between. Germline values: CDR1 SGHNT, CDR2 YYREEE (reference sequence). The length of the CDR3 is 11 residues. In nucleotides, the CDR3 is TGTGCCAGCAGCTTGACGAATGAGCAGTTCTTC. It translates to CASSLTNEQFF.

This clonotype showed up just a few times. CDR3 amino acids: CASSLGGPSDTQYF. The CDR3 nucleotides are TGTGCCAGCAGTTTGGGGGGCCCTTCAGATACGCAGTATTTT. The V call is TRBV6-2 or TRBV6-3, the J call TRBJ2-3; D is possibly TRBD1 or TRBD2 (6 bases each). Germline V gives CDR1 MNHEY, CDR2 SVGEGT. The V gene lost 4 bases and the J gene lost 4 bases, with 12 bases spanning the gap. CDR3 length: 14 amino acids.

The sample holds a few counts of this clonotype. This sequence joins TRBV5-4 and TRBJ2-1; tentative D call: TRBD1 (5 bases). The V end lost 0 bases, the J end lost 7 bases, and 14 bases lay between the germline ends. The germline V gene encodes CDR1 SGHNT and CDR2 YYREEE (reference sequence). This CDR3 spans 15 amino acids. The DNA for the CDR3 is TGTGCCAGCAGCTTGGACCCTAGGGGTTGGAATGAGCAGTTCTTC. Its protein product is CASSLDPRGWNEQFF.

The V call is TRBV5-6, the J call TRBJ2-5; 10 nucleotides match TRBD2. The germline V gene encodes CDR1 SGHDT and CDR2 YYEEEE. V lost 4 bases, J lost 2 bases, and 8 bases stayed unmatched. CDR3 length: 16 amino acids. CDR3 amino acids: CASSPRTSGLQETQYF. The CDR3 nucleotides read TGTGCCAGCAGCCCTCGGACTAGCGGATTACAAGAGACCCAGTACTTC.

The V gene is TRBV10-3, the J gene TRBJ2-2; 11 positions agree with TRBD2. V shed 3 bases, J shed 3 bases, and the junction held 3 bases outside the gene matches. The CDR3 sequence is 16 residues long. The germline CDR1 and CDR2 sequences are ENHRY and SYGVKD. Written as DNA, the CDR3 is TGTGCCATCAGTGAACTAGCGGGGGACTACACCGGGGAGCTGTTTTTT. Its translation is CAISELAGDYTGELFF.

The genes are TRBV7-6 and TRBJ2-3; TRBD2 matches at 11 bases. The CDR3 loop spans 15 amino acids. CDR1 and CDR2 (germline): SGHVS, FNYEAQ. V shed 5 bases, J shed 6 bases, and the junction held 7 bases outside the gene matches. Here the CDR3 DNA reads TGTGCCAGCAGCCAACTAGCGGGAGACGGGGATACGCAGTATTTT. Its protein product is CASSQLAGDGDTQYF.

In its sample, this clonotype was seen a few times. The rearrangement uses TRBV30 and TRBJ2-7, with 7 bases fitting TRBD2. This CDR3 has 12 amino acids. V trimming: 4 bases; J trimming: 2 bases; junction bases outside the gene matches: 2. Germline CDR1 reads GTSNPN; CDR2 reads SVGIG (reference sequence). Here the CDR3 DNA reads TGTGCCTGGATAAGCGGGGCCTACGAGCAGTACTTC. Translation gives CAWISGAYEQYF.

This rearrangement joins TRBV18 to TRBJ2-7; 8 positions match TRBD1. The length of the CDR3 is 12 residues. CDR1 is KGHSH, CDR2 LQKENI, per germline. V lost 6 bases, J lost 6 bases, and 4 bases stayed unmatched. CDR3 sequence (DNA): TGTGCCAGCTCTCCAACAGGGGGCGAGCAGTACTTC. This sequence encodes CASSPTGGEQYF.

The genes are TRBV6-5 and TRBJ1-3; unclear D gene. V was pared by 11 bases and J by 0 bases, with 11 bases between. The CDR3 is 13 residues long. The germline CDR1 and CDR2 sequences are MNHEY and SVGAGI. The CDR3 loop is CALSRNSGNTIYF. For the CDR3, the DNA is TGTGCCCTAAGCAGGAACTCTGGAAACACCATATATTTT.

This clonotype has more than one count but fewer than ten. The chain joins TRBV6-2 or TRBV6-3 to TRBJ1-1, with TRBD1 matching over 10 bases. The CDR3 is made up of 16 amino acids. Trimming removed 2 bases from V and 4 bases from J; junction bases left unmatched: 7. The germline gives CDR1 MNHEY, CDR2 SVGEGT. The CDR3 region has the DNA TGTGCCAGCAGTTACGACAGGGGGCTGGAAGTCACTGAAGCTTTCTTT. Its protein is CASSYDRGLEVTEAFF.